This T cell receptor beta chain came from a study of response to subunit inactivated influenza vaccine. MiXCR, run by TCRdb on the RT-PCR reads, gives a single entry per CDR3 protein. Here the sample spans 700,000 to 900,000 distinct CDR3 sequences, around 20% being singletons. This clonotype was seen only a few times. Its antigen is undetermined. Study-level points and caveats: There was a suggestion from the authors that each seasonal influenza vaccination recruits few new T cells.

The germline V and J ends were trimmed by 5 bases and 4 bases, with 14 bases remaining between them. This CDR3 region has 14 residues. Germline V CDR1 and CDR2: SEHNR, FQNEAQ (reference sequence). Sequenced here: PBMCs from blood, sampled approximately 5 days after vaccination. The receptor's source is a man aged 45-60 years who received an inactivated influenza vaccine. The gene calls are TRBV7-9 and TRBJ1-2; D is uncertain. The CDR3 bases are TGTGCCAGCAGCCCAATGGCCGCGGTCTATGGCTACACCTTC. Residues: CASSPMAAVYGYTF.